A single sample is the source of the 29 T cell receptor beta chains below, sequenced in a study of control samples from healthy donors and cancer patients. Some clones are missing from TCRdb's copy, which holds only in-frame ones; the method was immunoSEQ multiplex PCR. In the table there are approximately 97,000 clones, 80% to 90% of which are singletons. Sequenced: blood. These receptors were taken from a man aged 25-40 years in good health.

The CDR3 loop is CASSELAGDSGANVLTF. For the CDR3, the DNA is TGTGCCAGCAGTGAACTAGCGGGGGACTCTGGGGCCAACGTCCTGACTTTC. This chain uses TRBV2 with TRBJ2-6; 10 bases agree with TRBD2. Germline loops: CDR1 SNHLY, CDR2 FYNNEI. J was trimmed by 0 bases and V by 2 bases; bases with no gene match: 1. The CDR3 is 17 residues long. The full variable domain, completed using reference TRBV2 and TRBJ2-6, is EPEVTQTPSHQVTQMGQEVILRCVPISNHLYFYWYRQILGQKVEFLVSFYNNEISEKSEIFDDQFSVERPDGSNFTLKIRSTKLEDSAMYFCASSELAGDSGANVLTFGAGSRLTVL.

This clone was seen a handful of times. The J gene is TRBJ1-2, the V gene TRBV6-5; 11 bases match TRBD1. Losses at the gene ends were 6 bases for V and 3 bases for J; bases not matched to a gene: 3. This CDR3 is 14 amino acids long. The germline V gene has CDR1 MNHEY and CDR2 SVGAGI. The CDR3 here is CASRGTGGDYGYTF. For the CDR3, the DNA is TGTGCCAGCAGGGGGACAGGGGGAGACTATGGCTACACCTTC.

This clone was counted a few times. The rearrangement uses TRBV12-5 and TRBJ1-5; D gene unclear. This CDR3 is built from 14 residues. The germline V and J ends were trimmed by 0 bases and 7 bases, with 10 bases remaining between them. Germline CDR1 LGHNT, CDR2 FRNRAP. The DNA of the CDR3 is TGTGCTAGTGGTTTGGTAGGGCGAACCCAGCCCCAGCATTTT. Amino acid sequence: CASGLVGRTQPQHF.

The chain combines TRBV5-1 with TRBJ1-5; possibly TRBD1 for D (6 bases). V was pared by 4 bases and J by 0 bases, with 11 bases between. Germline CDR1 is SGHRS and CDR2 is YFSETQ. The CDR3 is 15 amino acids. CDR3 sequence reads: CASSPGQYSNQPQHF. The CDR3 DNA sequence: TGCGCCAGCAGCCCCGGACAGTATAGCAATCAGCCCCAGCATTTT.

This sequence joins TRBV6-2 or TRBV6-3 and TRBJ1-5; no firm D call. CDR3 size: 17 residues. Deletions cut 0 bases from V and 2 bases from J, with 14 bases between. The germline gives CDR1 MNHEY, CDR2 SVGEGT. The CDR3 bases are TGTGCCAGCAGTTACTCTCAGTCGAAATGGGGCAATCAGCCCCAGCATTTT. This sequence encodes CASSYSQSKWGNQPQHF.

The rearrangement joins TRBV9 to TRBJ2-1; 8 nucleotides line up with TRBD2. The CDR3 consists of 18 residues. V was clipped by 0 bases and J by 2 bases; unmatched bases: 10. Germline lookup yields CDR1 SGDLS and CDR2 YYNGEE. CDR3 nucleotide sequence: TGTGCCAGCAGCGTAGAGGGCAGTAGCGGGGCGACCTACAATGAGCAGTTCTTC. Its translation is CASSVEGSSGATYNEQFF.

Turning to this clone: Other DNA sequences in the sample encode the same CDR3. This sequence joins TRBV12-5 and TRBJ2-7, with 7 bases aligning to TRBD2. There are 13 residues in the CDR3. The germline V gene encodes CDR1 LGHNT and CDR2 FRNRAP. The V segment lost 8 bases and the J segment 4 bases; nucleotides outside the gene matches: 8. The CDR3 DNA is TGTGCTAGTAGCCCTAGCGGAATATACGAGCAGTACTTC. Translated: CASSPSGIYEQYF.

The count of this clone is one. The genes are TRBV27 and TRBJ1-1; TRBD1 is a possible D gene (6 bases). Trimming left V 3 bases short and J 1 base short, with 9 bases between. The germline V gene encodes CDR1 MNHEY and CDR2 SMNVEV (reference sequence). The CDR3 is 14 amino acids. The CDR3 bases are TGTGCCAGCAGTTTGGGAGGGGGGAACACTGAAGCTTTCTTT. Protein sequence: CASSLGGGNTEAFF.

The V gene is TRBV9, the J gene TRBJ2-7, with D uncertain. The CDR3 runs to 12 residues. Germline CDR1 and CDR2: SGDLS and YYNGEE. V lost 4 bases, J lost 6 bases, and 11 bases lay in between. CDR3 coding DNA: TGTGCCAGCAGCCCTATTATATGCGAGCAGTACTTC. It is translated as CASSPIICEQYF.

V usage is TRBV7-2 and J usage is TRBJ2-2, with TRBD2 identical over 9 bases. The CDR3 runs 16 residues. The junction had 10 bases not matched to a gene; V was cut back by 5 bases and J by 6 bases. Germline CDR1 reads SGHTA; CDR2 reads FQGNSA. The CDR3 here is CASSPNLGLASGELFF. The DNA of the CDR3 is TGTGCCAGCAGCCCCAATTTGGGACTAGCATCCGGGGAGCTGTTTTTT.

This sequence joins TRBV2 and TRBJ1-3; D gene uncertain. Trimming left V 7 bases short and J 8 bases short, with 12 bases between. The length of the CDR3 is 12 residues. Germline values: CDR1 SNHLY, CDR2 FYNNEI. This CDR3 reads CASKRSVDTIYF. The CDR3 DNA is TGTGCCAGCAAACGCAGCGTGGACACCATATATTTT.

This chain uses TRBV19 with TRBJ2-1, with D possibly called TRBD1 or TRBD2 (5 bases each). V was trimmed by 7 bases and J by 8 bases, leaving 21 bases between them. The CDR3 is 15 amino acids. From germline, CDR1 is LNHDA and CDR2 SQIVND (reference sequence). In nucleotides, the CDR3 is TGTGCCAGTATGGGCGGGCAGGGAGTATTCGATGAGCAGTTCTTC. This translates into CASMGGQGVFDEQFF.

The rearrangement links TRBV6-5 to TRBJ2-5, with 8 bases aligning to TRBD2. Germline assignment: CDR1 MNHEY and CDR2 SVGAGI. Losses at the gene ends were 10 bases for V and 5 bases for J; bases not matched to a gene: 12. The CDR3 contains 14 residues. The CDR3 region has the DNA TGTGCCACTGACTTGGCGGGAGGTGGGGAGACCCAGTACTTC. Translated, it gives CATDLAGGGETQYF.

The chain carries TRBV27 and TRBJ2-7; 9 bases match TRBD2. CDR1 and CDR2 from the germline V gene are MNHEY and SMNVEV (reference sequence). This CDR3 has 16 residues. Germline trimming cut 6 bases from V and 6 bases from J; bases unmatched to any gene: 15. The CDR3 DNA reads as TGTGCCAGCAGAACACTAGAAGGCGGGAGGGCGGTCGAGCAGTACTTC. It encodes CASRTLEGGRAVEQYF.

This clone appeared once. The chain carries TRBV13 and TRBJ2-7; D call uncertain. The length of the CDR3 is 13 residues. Per the germline V gene, CDR1 is PRHDT and CDR2 is FYEKMQ (reference sequence). The V end was cut by 6 bases, the J end by 2 bases, with 11 bases between. CDR3 in amino acids: CASRLNRAYEQYF. The CDR3 DNA reads as TGTGCCAGCAGACTTAACAGAGCCTACGAGCAGTACTTC.

V and J are TRBV28 and TRBJ1-3; D not resolved. Trimming pared 6 bases from V and 0 bases from J, leaving 15 bases between. Germline loops: CDR1 MDHEN, CDR2 SYDVKM. The CDR3 runs to 16 residues. The CDR3 region is CASRPPAGRSGNTIYF. The DNA for the CDR3 is TGTGCCAGCAGGCCACCGGCCGGGCGCTCTGGAAACACCATATATTTT.

The CDR3 loop reads CASSPWTSGYNEQFF. CDR3 sequence (DNA): TGTGCCAGCAGTCCTTGGACTAGCGGATACAATGAGCAGTTCTTC. V and J are TRBV27 and TRBJ2-1; TRBD2 matches 10 bases. CDR3 length: 15 amino acids. Germline V gene lookup returns CDR1 MNHEY and CDR2 SMNVEV (reference sequence). The J segment lost 4 bases and the V segment lost 5 bases, leaving 5 bases of the junction unmatched.

This clone showed up just a few times. J is TRBJ2-5 and V is TRBV11-1, with 7 positions matching TRBD2. In germline, CDR1 is SGHAT, CDR2 FQDESV (reference sequence). The CDR3 loop spans 13 amino acids. J gave up 6 bases and V 4 bases, and 5 bases lay outside the gene matches. The CDR3 region has the DNA TGTGCCAGCAGCTCCGGGACTATACAGACCCAGTACTTC. Its translation is CASSSGTIQTQYF.

In DNA form, the CDR3 reads TGTGCCAGCATCCCGCCCGGGGGACCGACGACCTCCTACGAGCAGTACTTC. Its protein is CASIPPGGPTTSYEQYF. This sequence joins TRBV27 and TRBJ2-7; weak D call: TRBD2 (6 bases). Per the germline V gene, CDR1 is MNHEY and CDR2 is SMNVEV (reference sequence). Trimming removed 7 bases from V and 0 bases from J, with 22 bases in between. This CDR3 spans 17 amino acids.

The chain recombines TRBV7-9 with TRBJ2-7; D unclear. V was clipped by 5 bases and J by 0 bases, with 14 bases between them. CDR1 and CDR2 (germline): SEHNR, FQNEAQ (reference sequence). The CDR3 has 15 residues. The CDR3: CASSTKQSNSYEQYF. CDR3 nucleotide sequence: TGTGCCAGCAGCACAAAACAAAGTAACTCCTACGAGCAGTACTTC.

J is TRBJ2-7 and V is TRBV29-1; the D gene is possibly TRBD1 (6 bases). The V end lost 6 bases, the J end lost 2 bases, and 17 bases lay between the germline ends. Germline CDR1 and CDR2: SQVTM and ANQGSEA. This CDR3 contains 14 residues. This CDR3 reads CSVKQGEGTYEQYF. The DNA of the CDR3 is TGCAGCGTAAAACAGGGTGAGGGAACCTACGAGCAGTACTTC.

This clone was found a few times. The chain uses TRBV18 and TRBJ2-2, with D hard to call. Trimming removed 2 bases at V and 4 bases at J, with 5 bases between. CDR1 KGHSH and CDR2 LQKENI come from the germline V gene. This CDR3 has 13 amino acids. Here the CDR3 DNA reads TGTGCCAGCTCACCAGGTTCCACCGGGGAGCTGTTTTTT. The encoded protein is CASSPGSTGELFF.

The chain carries TRBV5-6 and TRBJ2-2; 10 positions agree with TRBD2. CDR3 length: 15 residues. V gave up 0 bases and J gave up 9 bases; unmatched junction bases: 5. Germline CDR1 and CDR2: SGHDT and YYEEEE. CDR3 in amino acids: CASSLGASGRRELFF. CDR3 DNA sequence: TGTGCCAGCAGCTTGGGGGCTAGCGGGAGACGGGAGCTGTTTTTT.

The V gene is TRBV29-1, the J gene TRBJ2-1; no definite D call. The CDR3 totals 14 residues. V was trimmed by 7 bases and J by 0 bases, leaving 13 bases between them. The germline V gene has CDR1 SQVTM and CDR2 ANQGSEA. The CDR3 region is CSEQNQSSYNEQFF. CDR3 nucleotide sequence: TGCAGCGAACAGAACCAGAGCTCCTACAATGAGCAGTTCTTC.

The rearrangement uses TRBV5-1 and TRBJ2-5; unclear D gene. Germline values: CDR1 SGHRS, CDR2 YFSETQ. Between the trimmed V and J ends, which lost 4 bases and 2 bases, there was a span of 6 bases. The CDR3 is 12 residues long. The CDR3 loop reads CASSLPQETQYF. CDR3 in DNA: TGCGCCAGCAGCCTCCCACAAGAGACCCAGTACTTC.

This chain connects TRBV11-2 to TRBJ2-3; TRBD2 agrees at 7 bases. V shed 4 bases and J 5 bases; nucleotides not matched to a gene: 12. The CDR3 consists of 16 residues. Germline values: CDR1 SGHAT, CDR2 FQNNGV. CDR3 sequence: CASSSLGAGAKDTQYF. DNA for the CDR3: TGTGCCAGCAGCTCCTTAGGGGCGGGAGCTAAAGATACGCAGTATTTT. Together with reference TRBV11-2 and TRBJ2-3, the CDR3 gives the full variable domain: EAGVAQSPRYKIIEKRQSVAFWCNPISGHATLYWYQQILGQGPKLLIQFQNNGVVDDSQLPKDRFSAERLKGVDSTLKIQPAKLEDSAVYLCASSSLGAGAKDTQYFGPGTRLTVL.

This chain uses TRBV19 with TRBJ2-7; the D gene is possibly TRBD1 (6 bases). The ends were cut back, 6 bases at V and 1 base at J, with 10 bases in the middle. Per germline, CDR1 LNHDA and CDR2 SQIVND (reference sequence). The CDR3 is 13 residues long. CDR3 in amino acids: CASSSGQSYEQYF. The DNA for the CDR3 is TGTGCCAGTAGCTCGGGACAATCCTACGAGCAGTACTTC.

The chain is built from TRBV5-6 and TRBJ2-5; D possibly uses TRBD1 or TRBD2 (6 bases each). Looked up from germline, CDR1 is SGHDT and CDR2 is YYEEEE. The CDR3 sequence is 14 residues long. V lost 2 bases to trimming and J lost 7 bases, with 15 bases between them. This CDR3 is CASSLKTGGGTQYF. CDR3 nucleotides: TGTGCCAGCAGCTTAAAAACCGGAGGGGGGACCCAGTACTTC.

The chain couples TRBV25-1 to TRBJ1-1; no clear D gene. CDR1 is MGHDK and CDR2 is SYGVNS in the germline V gene. CDR3 length: 11 amino acids. Trimming removed 4 bases from V and 7 bases from J, with 7 bases in between. As DNA, the CDR3 is TGTGCCAGCAGTGGAAGGTATGAAGCTTTCTTT. It codes for CASSGRYEAFF.